At least ten counts were recorded for the clone carrying this TCR beta chain. Its antigen remains unidentified. This CDR3 comprises 15 residues. The V segment lost 2 bases and the J segment 2 bases; nucleotides outside the gene matches: 3. Germline V CDR1 and CDR2: MNHEY, SVGAGI. The sample's time point: patch test 2, 6 weeks after DPC sensitization. Regarding treatment: therapeutic diphenylcyclopropenone sensitization with weekly scalp DPC. The sample is drawn from a study of human T cells and chemical hapten exposure. Study summary: Women made up most patients, who had alopecia areata, totalis or universalis.

TCRdb analysed the RACE reads with MiXCR anew, one entry per CDR3 protein. The sample holds a few hundred thousand distinct CDR3 sequences, just under 6.5% seen once. Findings and limits, study-wide: PT1 expanded TCR counts and patch test score were linked, and their correlation was positive.

This receptor was taken from a woman between 18 and 29 years old with alopecia areata. Some clones in this sample may be carry-over from other donors' samples. Sequenced here: whole blood, sampled in connection with sensitization to the hapten diphenylcyclopropenone (DPC). The rearrangement uses TRBV6-5 and TRBJ2-3; 8 bases are a match to TRBD1. This CDR3 is CASSYLQGATDTQYF. DNA for the CDR3: TGTGCCAGCAGTTACCTCCAGGGGGCCACAGATACGCAGTATTTT.